This T cell receptor beta chain was documented in a study of regulatory T cells in long-lasting Graves disease. This clonotype was found many times. Libraries of TCR beta came from iRepertoire HTBI primers plus Arm-PCR of CDR3 regions. Each CDR3 protein is one row after TCRdb ran MiXCR on the multiplex PCR reads. The data hold approximately 310,000 distinct CDR3 sequences, with 18% observed a single time. Germline V gene data show CDR1 as SNHLY and CDR2 as FYNNEI. V lost 3 bases, J lost 3 bases, and 12 bases lay in between. The length of the CDR3 is 14 residues. Time point denoted: newly diagnosed GD, antithyroid drugs for less than 3 months. Preparation of the TCR library used RNA extracted from PBMCs.

The rearrangement joins TRBV2 to TRBJ2-7; no clear D. This TCR derives from a female donor with Graves disease. Here the sequenced sample was peripheral blood mononuclear cells (PBMCs), taken at new diagnosis, from a patient treated with antithyroid drugs. The CDR3 nucleotides are TGTGCCAGCAGTGAGTACCAGGAACGCTACGAGCAGTACTTC. It is translated as CASSEYQERYEQYF.